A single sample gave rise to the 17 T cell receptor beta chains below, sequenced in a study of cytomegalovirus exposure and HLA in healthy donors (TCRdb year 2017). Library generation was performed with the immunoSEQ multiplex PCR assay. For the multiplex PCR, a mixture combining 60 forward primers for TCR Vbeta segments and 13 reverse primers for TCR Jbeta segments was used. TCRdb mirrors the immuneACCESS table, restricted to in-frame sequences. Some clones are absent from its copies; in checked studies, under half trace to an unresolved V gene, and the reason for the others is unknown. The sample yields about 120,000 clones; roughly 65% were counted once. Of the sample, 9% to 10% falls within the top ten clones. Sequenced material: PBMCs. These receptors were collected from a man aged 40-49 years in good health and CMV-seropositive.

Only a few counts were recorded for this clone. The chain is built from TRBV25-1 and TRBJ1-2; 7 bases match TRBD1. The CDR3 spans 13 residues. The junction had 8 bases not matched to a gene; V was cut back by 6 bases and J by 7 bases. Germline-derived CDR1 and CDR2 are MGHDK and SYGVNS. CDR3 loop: CASRLSGGGGYTF. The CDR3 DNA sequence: TGTGCCAGCAGATTGTCAGGGGGAGGTGGCTACACCTTC.

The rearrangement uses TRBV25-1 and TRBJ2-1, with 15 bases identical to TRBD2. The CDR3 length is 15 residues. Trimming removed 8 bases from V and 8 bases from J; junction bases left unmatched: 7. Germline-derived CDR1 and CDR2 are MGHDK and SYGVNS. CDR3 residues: CASGTSGRSTHEQFF. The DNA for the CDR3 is TGTGCCAGCGGGACTAGCGGGAGGTCGACACATGAGCAGTTCTTC.

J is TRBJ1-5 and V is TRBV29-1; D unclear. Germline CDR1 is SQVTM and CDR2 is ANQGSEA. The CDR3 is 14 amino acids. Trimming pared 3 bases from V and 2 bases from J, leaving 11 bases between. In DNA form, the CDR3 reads TGCAGCGTTGAGCTGTGCTACGGCAATCAGCCCCAGCATTTT. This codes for CSVELCYGNQPQHF.

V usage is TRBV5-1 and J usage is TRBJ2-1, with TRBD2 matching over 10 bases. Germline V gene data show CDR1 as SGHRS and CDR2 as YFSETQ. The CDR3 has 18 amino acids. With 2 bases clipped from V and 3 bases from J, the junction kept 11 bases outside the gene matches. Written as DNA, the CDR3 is TGCGCCAGCAGCTTTGGCCTAGCGGGAGACCCTGTCTACAATGAGCAGTTCTTC. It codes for CASSFGLAGDPVYNEQFF.

CDR3 sequence: CASSALGAGEETQYF. As DNA, the CDR3 is TGCGCCAGCAGCGCCCTAGGAGCGGGGGAAGAGACCCAGTACTTC. The chain is built from TRBV5-1 and TRBJ2-5; 8 bases align to TRBD2. Germline trimming cut 4 bases from V and 3 bases from J; bases unmatched to any gene: 8. Germline assignment: CDR1 SGHRS and CDR2 YFSETQ. The CDR3 has 15 residues. Full variable domain (missing parts from reference TRBV5-1 and TRBJ2-5): KAGVTQTPRYLIKTRGQQVTLSCSPISGHRSVSWYQQTPGQGLQFLFEYFSETQRNKGNFPGRFSGRQFSNSRSEMNVSTLELGDSALYLCASSALGAGEETQYFGPGTRLLVL.

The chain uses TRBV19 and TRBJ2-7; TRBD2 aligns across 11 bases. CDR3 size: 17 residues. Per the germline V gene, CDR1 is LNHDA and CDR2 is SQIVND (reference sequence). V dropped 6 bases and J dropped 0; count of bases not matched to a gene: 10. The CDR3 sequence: CASSRGLAAMSSYEQYF. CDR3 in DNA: TGTGCCAGTAGCCGGGGACTAGCGGCTATGAGCTCCTACGAGCAGTACTTC. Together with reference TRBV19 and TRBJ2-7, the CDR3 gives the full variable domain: DGGITQSPKYLFRKEGQNVTLSCEQNLNHDAMYWYRQDPGQGLRLIYYSQIVNDFQKGDIAEGYSVSREKKESFPLTVTSAQKNPTAFYLCASSRGLAAMSSYEQYFGPGTRLTVT.

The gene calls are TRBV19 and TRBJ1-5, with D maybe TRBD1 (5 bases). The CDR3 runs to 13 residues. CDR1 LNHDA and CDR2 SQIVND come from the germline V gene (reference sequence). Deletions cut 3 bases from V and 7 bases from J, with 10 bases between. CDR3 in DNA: TGTGCCAGTAGTATCAGGGTACCACAGCCCCAGCATTTT. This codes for CASSIRVPQPQHF.

The CDR3 region is CASSQGQGGSDTQYF. The CDR3 DNA sequence: TGTGCCAGCAGCCAAGGACAGGGTGGGTCAGATACGCAGTATTTT. The V call is TRBV4-2, the J call TRBJ2-3, with TRBD1 identical over 7 bases. This CDR3 has 15 residues. With V trimmed by 1 base and J by 4 bases, 5 bases remained unmatched. Germline V lookup: CDR1 LGHNA, CDR2 YNFKEQ.

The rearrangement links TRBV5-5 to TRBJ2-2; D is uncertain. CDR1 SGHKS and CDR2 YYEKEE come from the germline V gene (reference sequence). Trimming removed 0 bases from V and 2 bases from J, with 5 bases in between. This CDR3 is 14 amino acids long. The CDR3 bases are TGTGCCAGCAGCTTGGGTCCTAACACCGGGGAGCTGTTTTTT. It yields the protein CASSLGPNTGELFF.

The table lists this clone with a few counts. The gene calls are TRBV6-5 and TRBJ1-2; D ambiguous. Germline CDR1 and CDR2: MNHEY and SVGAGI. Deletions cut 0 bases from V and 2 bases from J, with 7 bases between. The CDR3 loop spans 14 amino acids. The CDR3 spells CASSYSIQNYGYTF. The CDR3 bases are TGTGCCAGCAGTTACTCGATACAGAACTATGGCTACACCTTC.

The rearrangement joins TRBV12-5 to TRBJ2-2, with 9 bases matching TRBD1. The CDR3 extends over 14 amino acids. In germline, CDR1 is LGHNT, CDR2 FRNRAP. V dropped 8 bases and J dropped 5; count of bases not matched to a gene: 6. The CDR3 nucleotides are TGTGCTAGTAGAGGGACAGGGAGGACCGGGGAGCTGTTTTTT. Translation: CASRGTGRTGELFF.

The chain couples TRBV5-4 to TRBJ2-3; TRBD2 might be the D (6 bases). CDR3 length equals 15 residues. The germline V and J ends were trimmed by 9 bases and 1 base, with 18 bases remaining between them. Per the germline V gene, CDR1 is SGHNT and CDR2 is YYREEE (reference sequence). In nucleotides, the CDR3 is TGTGCCACCAACGTCCCCCTAGCGCGCACAGATACGCAGTATTTT. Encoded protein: CATNVPLARTDTQYF.

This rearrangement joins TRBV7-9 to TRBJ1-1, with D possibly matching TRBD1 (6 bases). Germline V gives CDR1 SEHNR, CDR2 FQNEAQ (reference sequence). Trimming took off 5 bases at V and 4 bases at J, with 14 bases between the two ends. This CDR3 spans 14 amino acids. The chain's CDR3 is CASSRAGAGTEAFF. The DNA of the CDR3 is TGTGCCAGCAGCCGGGCAGGGGCGGGCACTGAAGCTTTCTTT. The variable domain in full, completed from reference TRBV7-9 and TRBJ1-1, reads DTGVSQNPRHKITKRGQNVTFRCDPISEHNRLYWYRQTLGQGPEFLTYFQNEAQLEKSRLLSDRFSAERPKGSFSTLEIQRTEQGDSAMYLCASSRAGAGTEAFFGQGTRLTVV.

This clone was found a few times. CDR3 sequence reads: CASSENAGWREKLFF. As DNA, the CDR3 is TGTGCCAGCAGTGAAAATGCGGGGTGGAGAGAAAAACTGTTTTTT. The chain couples TRBV25-1 to TRBJ1-4; D unclear. Trimming left V 2 bases short and J 8 bases short, with 15 bases between. Looked up from germline, CDR1 is MGHDK and CDR2 is SYGVNS. The length of the CDR3 is 15 residues.

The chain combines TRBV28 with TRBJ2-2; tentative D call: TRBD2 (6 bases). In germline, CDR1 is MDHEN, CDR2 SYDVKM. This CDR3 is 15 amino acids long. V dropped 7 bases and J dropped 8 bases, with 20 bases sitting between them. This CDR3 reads CASTQGGIGGGELFF. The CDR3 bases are TGTGCCAGCACTCAGGGCGGTATCGGGGGTGGGGAGCTGTTTTTT.

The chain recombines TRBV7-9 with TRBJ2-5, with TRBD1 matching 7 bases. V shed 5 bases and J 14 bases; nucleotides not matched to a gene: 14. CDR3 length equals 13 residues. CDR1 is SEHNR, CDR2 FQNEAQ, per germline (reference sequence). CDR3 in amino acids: CASSTDRRRFLYF. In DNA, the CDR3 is TGTGCCAGCAGCACGGACAGGCGTAGGTTCCTTTACTTC.

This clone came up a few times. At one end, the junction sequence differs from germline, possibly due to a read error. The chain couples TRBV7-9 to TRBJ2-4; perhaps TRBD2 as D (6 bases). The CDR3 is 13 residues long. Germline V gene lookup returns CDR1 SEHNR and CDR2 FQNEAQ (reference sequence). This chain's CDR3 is CASSYQTQPGLDF. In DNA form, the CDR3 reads TGTGCCAGCAGCTACCAAACGCAACCGGGACTGGACTTC.